Listed below are T cell receptor beta chains from one sample, sequenced in a study of T-cell reconstitution after alpha-beta-depleted transplantation in children. One entry per CDR3 protein, called by TCRdb with MiXCR from the PCR reads. The sample carries about a million distinct CDR3 sequences, under 30% recorded once. The specimen was PBMCs, mostly from graft donor cells, collected 360 days after TCRalphabeta/CD19-depleted stem cell transplant. Receptors were obtained from a boy in the first two years of life who had a stem cell transplant for SCID, so the T cells may come from the graft donor. The CDR3 runs from the conserved cysteine through the conserved F or W. The order of the fields is D gene, V gene, J gene, clone size, CDR3 DNA, CDR3 protein. A D gene is named only where the DNA matches it firmly. Clone size is given for some rows only: seen once, a few or many times, or a class if the clone is expanded.

>.|TRBV2|TRBJ2-1|.
TGTGCCAGCAGGATTACAGGGTTGGGGTTTGGGAATGAGCAGTTCTTC
CASRITGLGFGNEQFF
>TRBD1|TRBV11-2|TRBJ2-7|many
TGTGCCAGCAGCTATGACAGGGGTGGCTACGAGCAGTACTTC
CASSYDRGGYEQYF
>TRBD2|TRBV20-1|TRBJ2-3|once
TGCAGTGCTAGATCCCTAGCGGGGTCCTTTATCACAGATACGCAGTATTTT
CSARSLAGSFITDTQYF
>TRBD2|TRBV27|TRBJ2-1|.
TGTGCCAGCAGTTTATTCTTTGGGGGTAGCGGGGGTGAGCAGTTCTTC
CASSLFFGGSGGEQFF
>.|TRBV28|TRBJ1-2|.
TGTGCCAGCAGTTTAATTAGCTATGGCTACACCTTC
CASSLISYGYTF
>.|TRBV28|TRBJ1-5|few
TGTGCCAGCAGTTTATCTTACTTTAGCAATCAGCCCCAGCATTTT
CASSLSYFSNQPQHF
>TRBD1|TRBV3-1|TRBJ1-1|.
TGTGCCAGCAGCCTTATAACCGGGACAGACTACACTGAAGCTTTCTTT
CASSLITGTDYTEAFF
>.|TRBV12-3/TRBV12-4|TRBJ2-6|few
TGTGCCAGCAGGCCTACACCGTCCTCTGGGGCCAACGTCCTGACTTTC
CASRPTPSSGANVLTF
>.|TRBV7-9|TRBJ2-2|.
TGTGCCAGCAGCTTGCAGGCAGCGAACACCGGGGAGCTGTTTTTT
CASSLQAANTGELFF
>.|TRBV5-1|TRBJ2-7|.
TGCGCCAGCAGCCCTACCCCGATGAACGAGCAGTACTTC
CASSPTPMNEQYF
>.|TRBV6-5|TRBJ1-6|few
TGTGCCAGCAGTTACTCGGGGATATTAAGAACCAATTCACCCCTCCACTTT
CASSYSGILRTNSPLHF
>TRBD2|TRBV7-3|TRBJ2-2|few
TGTGCCAGCAGCTTATTTGGCGGGGGGTCCACCGGGGAGCTGTTTTTT
CASSLFGGGSTGELFF
>.|TRBV27|TRBJ2-7|.
TGTGCCAGCAGCGCGATGGGGTACTCCTACGAGCAGTACTTC
CASSAMGYSYEQYF